These T cell receptor beta chains were read from a single sample in a study of human T cells and chemical hapten exposure. TCRdb analysed the RACE reads with MiXCR anew, one entry per CDR3 protein. This sample yields more than 110,000 distinct CDR3 sequences, of which about 10% are seen a single time; around 1.4% belongs to the top ten. This specimen consisted of whole blood, obtained in connection with sensitization to the hapten diphenylcyclopropenone (DPC). The receptors were gathered from a woman between 45 and 60 years old with alopecia areata. Some clones in this sample may be carry-over from other donors' samples. CDR3s include the opening cysteine and the closing phenylalanine or tryptophan. A D gene is named only where the DNA matches it firmly. Expanded clones are given a class, and other clones once, few, many or no size at all.

d_call: .; cdr3_length: 18; v_call: TRBV4-1; j_call: TRBJ1-5; clone_size: medium-sized; cdr3_aa: CASSQVDMGFRSNQPQHF; cdr3_nt: TGCGCCAGCAGCCAAGTGGATATGGGGTTTCGCAGCAATCAGCCCCAGCATTTT
d_call: TRBD2; cdr3_length: 17; v_call: TRBV29-1; j_call: TRBJ2-3; clone_size: .; cdr3_aa: CSVAGTSGNPSTDTQYF; cdr3_nt: TGCAGCGTTGCCGGGACTAGCGGTAACCCTAGCACAGATACGCAGTATTTT
d_call: TRBD1; cdr3_length: 17; v_call: TRBV7-2; j_call: TRBJ1-4; clone_size: few; cdr3_aa: CASSPIGQGANAVKLFF; cdr3_nt: TGTGCCAGCAGCCCTATCGGACAGGGGGCAAATGCGGTAAAACTGTTTTTT
d_call: .; cdr3_length: 14; v_call: TRBV19; j_call: TRBJ1-2; clone_size: few; cdr3_aa: CASSIGGLSHGYTF; cdr3_nt: TGTGCCAGTAGTATAGGCGGCCTCTCCCATGGCTACACCTTC
d_call: TRBD2; cdr3_length: 15; v_call: TRBV5-1; j_call: TRBJ2-1; clone_size: many; cdr3_aa: CASSLRAGGSNEQFF; cdr3_nt: TGCGCCAGCAGCTTGAGAGCGGGAGGGTCAAATGAGCAGTTCTTC
d_call: .; cdr3_length: 14; v_call: TRBV20-1; j_call: TRBJ2-7; clone_size: many; cdr3_aa: CSAPPPTFSYEQYF; cdr3_nt: TGCAGTGCCCCTCCGCCCACTTTCTCCTACGAGCAGTACTTC
d_call: .; cdr3_length: 11; v_call: TRBV15; j_call: TRBJ1-2; clone_size: .; cdr3_aa: CATSRDLGYTF; cdr3_nt: TGTGCCACCAGCAGAGATCTGGGCTACACCTTC
d_call: .; cdr3_length: 12; v_call: TRBV29-1; j_call: TRBJ1-1; clone_size: .; cdr3_aa: CSVGEGGTEAFF; cdr3_nt: TGCAGCGTTGGTGAGGGAGGGACTGAAGCTTTCTTT
d_call: .; cdr3_length: 13; v_call: TRBV12-3/TRBV12-4; j_call: TRBJ1-2; clone_size: many; cdr3_aa: CASSFEGGSGYTF; cdr3_nt: TGTGCCAGCAGTTTCGAGGGAGGAAGCGGCTACACCTTC
d_call: TRBD1; cdr3_length: 15; v_call: TRBV3-1; j_call: TRBJ2-5; clone_size: many; cdr3_aa: CASRRSGTGGETQYF; cdr3_nt: TGTGCCAGCAGAAGAAGTGGGACAGGGGGTGAGACCCAGTACTTC
d_call: TRBD1; cdr3_length: 14; v_call: TRBV20-1; j_call: TRBJ1-2; clone_size: few; cdr3_aa: CSARLGDRGSGYTF; cdr3_nt: TGCAGTGCTCGCTTAGGGGACAGGGGTTCGGGCTACACCTTC
d_call: .; cdr3_length: 12; v_call: TRBV7-2; j_call: TRBJ2-5; clone_size: few; cdr3_aa: CASSTYQETQYF; cdr3_nt: TGTGCCAGCAGCACTTATCAAGAGACCCAGTACTTC
d_call: .; cdr3_length: 15; v_call: TRBV4-1; j_call: TRBJ2-7; clone_size: many; cdr3_aa: CASSPGQGPSYEQYF; cdr3_nt: TGCGCCAGCAGCCCTGGACAAGGACCTTCCTACGAGCAGTACTTC
d_call: .; cdr3_length: 14; v_call: TRBV29-1; j_call: TRBJ2-1; clone_size: .; cdr3_aa: CSVGPGTSHNEQFF; cdr3_nt: TGCAGCGTGGGACCCGGGACTTCTCACAATGAGCAGTTCTTC
d_call: .; cdr3_length: 12; v_call: TRBV20-1; j_call: TRBJ2-7; clone_size: few; cdr3_aa: CSAWDSPYEQYF; cdr3_nt: TGCAGTGCGTGGGACTCGCCCTACGAGCAGTACTTC
d_call: .; cdr3_length: 16; v_call: TRBV4-2; j_call: TRBJ2-1; clone_size: many; cdr3_aa: CASSQVGGSRDNEQFF; cdr3_nt: TGTGCCAGCAGCCAAGTTGGTGGCTCAAGAGACAATGAGCAGTTCTTC
d_call: .; cdr3_length: 13; v_call: TRBV30; j_call: TRBJ1-1; clone_size: .; cdr3_aa: CAWSPRGLVEAFF; cdr3_nt: TGTGCCTGGAGTCCCCGGGGGTTAGTTGAAGCTTTCTTT
d_call: .; cdr3_length: 15; v_call: TRBV12-3/TRBV12-4; j_call: TRBJ1-1; clone_size: .; cdr3_aa: CASSLGPHPNTEAFF; cdr3_nt: TGTGCCAGCAGCTTGGGCCCCCACCCGAACACTGAAGCTTTCTTT